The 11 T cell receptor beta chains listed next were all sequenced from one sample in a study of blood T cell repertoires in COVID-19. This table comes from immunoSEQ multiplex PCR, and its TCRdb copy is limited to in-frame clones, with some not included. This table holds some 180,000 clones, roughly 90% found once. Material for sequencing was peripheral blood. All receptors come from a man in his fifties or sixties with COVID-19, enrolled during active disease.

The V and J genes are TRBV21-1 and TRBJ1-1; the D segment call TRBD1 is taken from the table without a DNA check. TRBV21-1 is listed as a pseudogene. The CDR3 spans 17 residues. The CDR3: CASSKSGSGVRNTEAFF. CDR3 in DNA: TGTGCCAGCAGCAAATCCGGGTCAGGGGTACGGAACACTGAAGCTTTCTTT.

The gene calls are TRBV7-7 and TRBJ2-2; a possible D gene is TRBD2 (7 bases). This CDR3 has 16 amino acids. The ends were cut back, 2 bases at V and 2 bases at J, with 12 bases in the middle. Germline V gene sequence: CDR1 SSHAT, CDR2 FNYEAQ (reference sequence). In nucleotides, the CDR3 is TGTGCCAGCAGCTTATCGGCGGGGGCAAACACCGGGGAGCTGTTTTTT. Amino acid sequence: CASSLSAGANTGELFF. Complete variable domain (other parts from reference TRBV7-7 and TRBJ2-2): GAGVSQSPRYKVTKRGQDVTLRCDPISSHATLYWYQQALGQGPEFLTYFNYEAQPDKSGLPSDRFSAERPEGSISTLTIQRTEQRDSAMYRCASSLSAGANTGELFFGEGSRLTVL.

CDR3 loop: CSVDKGLGYEQYF. In nucleotides, the CDR3 is TGCAGCGTTGATAAGGGGTTAGGGTACGAGCAGTACTTC. The chain employs TRBV29-1 and TRBJ2-7, with D possibly matching TRBD1 (5 bases). V lost 3 bases, J lost 4 bases, and 13 bases lay in between. The CDR3 has 13 residues. CDR1 is SQVTM, CDR2 ANQGSEA, per germline.

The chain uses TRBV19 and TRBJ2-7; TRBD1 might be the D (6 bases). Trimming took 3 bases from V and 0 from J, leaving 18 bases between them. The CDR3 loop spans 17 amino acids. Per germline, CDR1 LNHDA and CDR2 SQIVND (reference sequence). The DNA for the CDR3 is TGTGCCAGTAGTATTGTCCAGGGGCCGGGAAGCTCCTACGAGCAGTACTTC. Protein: CASSIVQGPGSSYEQYF. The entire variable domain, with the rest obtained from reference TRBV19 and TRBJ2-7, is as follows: DGGITQSPKYLFRKEGQNVTLSCEQNLNHDAMYWYRQDPGQGLRLIYYSQIVNDFQKGDIAEGYSVSREKKESFPLTVTSAQKNPTAFYLCASSIVQGPGSSYEQYFGPGTRLTVT.

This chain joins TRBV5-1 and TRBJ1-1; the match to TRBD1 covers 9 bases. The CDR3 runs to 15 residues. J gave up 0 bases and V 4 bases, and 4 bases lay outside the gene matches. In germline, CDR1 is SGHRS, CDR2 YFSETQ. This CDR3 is CASSPRQGVNTEAFF. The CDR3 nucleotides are TGCGCCAGCAGCCCACGACAGGGGGTGAACACTGAAGCTTTCTTT.

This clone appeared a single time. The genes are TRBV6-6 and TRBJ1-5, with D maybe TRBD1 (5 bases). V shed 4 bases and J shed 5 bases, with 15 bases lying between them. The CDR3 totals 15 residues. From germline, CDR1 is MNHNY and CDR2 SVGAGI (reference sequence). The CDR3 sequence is CASSSGGGFDQPQHF. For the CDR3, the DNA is TGTGCCAGCAGTTCCGGGGGGGGGTTTGATCAGCCCCAGCATTTT.

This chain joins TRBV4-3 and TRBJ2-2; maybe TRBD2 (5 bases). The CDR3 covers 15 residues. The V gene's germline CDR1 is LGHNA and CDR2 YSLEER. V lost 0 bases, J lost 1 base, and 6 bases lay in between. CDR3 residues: CASSQDRGNTGELFF. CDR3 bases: TGCGCCAGCAGCCAAGATCGGGGGAACACCGGGGAGCTGTTTTTT.

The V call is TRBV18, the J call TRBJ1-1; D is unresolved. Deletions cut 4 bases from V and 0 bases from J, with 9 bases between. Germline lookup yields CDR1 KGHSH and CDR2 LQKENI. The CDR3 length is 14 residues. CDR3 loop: CASSLKNMNTEAFF. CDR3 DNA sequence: TGTGCCAGCTCACTTAAAAACATGAACACTGAAGCTTTCTTT.

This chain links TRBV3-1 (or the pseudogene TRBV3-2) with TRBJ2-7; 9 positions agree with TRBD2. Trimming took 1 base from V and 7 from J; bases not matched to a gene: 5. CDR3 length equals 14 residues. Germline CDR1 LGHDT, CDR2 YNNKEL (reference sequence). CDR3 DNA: TGTGCCAGCAGCCAAGTGAGCGGGGGGCGGGAGCAGTACTTC. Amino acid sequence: CASSQVSGGREQYF.

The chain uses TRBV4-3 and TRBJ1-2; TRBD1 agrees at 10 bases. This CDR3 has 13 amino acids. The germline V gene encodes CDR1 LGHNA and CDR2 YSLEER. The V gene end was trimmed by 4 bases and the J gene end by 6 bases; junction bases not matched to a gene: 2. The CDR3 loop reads CASSPGQGNGYTF. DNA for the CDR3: TGCGCCAGCAGCCCGGGACAGGGGAATGGCTACACCTTC.

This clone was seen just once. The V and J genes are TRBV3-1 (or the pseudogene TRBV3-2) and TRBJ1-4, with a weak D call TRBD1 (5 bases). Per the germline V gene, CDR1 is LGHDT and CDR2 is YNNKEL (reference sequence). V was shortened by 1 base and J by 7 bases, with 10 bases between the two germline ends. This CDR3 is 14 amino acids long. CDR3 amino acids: CASSQGGPSEKLFF. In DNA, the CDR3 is TGTGCCAGCAGCCAAGGGGGCCCGAGTGAAAAACTGTTTTTT.